The next 15 T cell receptor beta chains were all read from a single sample in a study of blood T cell repertoires in COVID-19. Using immunoSEQ multiplex PCR, the repertoire was profiled, and TCRdb retains in-frame clones only, with some absent. The repertoire consists of over 200,000 clones, with about 90% occurring once and the leading ten covering approximately 2.6%. What was sequenced was peripheral blood. All receptors come from a young adult with COVID-19, enrolled during active disease.

The rearrangement joins TRBV25-1 to TRBJ2-7; 10 bases are a match to TRBD1. The germline CDR1 and CDR2 sequences are MGHDK and SYGVNS. This CDR3 spans 14 amino acids. The J segment lost 4 bases and the V segment lost 2 bases, leaving 2 bases of the junction unmatched. This chain's CDR3 is CASSEGQGGYEQYF. The CDR3 region has the DNA TGTGCCAGCAGTGAAGGACAGGGGGGGTACGAGCAGTACTTC.

The rearrangement joins TRBV9 to TRBJ2-1; TRBD2 matches at 8 bases. The germline V gene encodes CDR1 SGDLS and CDR2 YYNGEE. The CDR3 runs 14 residues. V lost 6 bases, J lost 1 base, and 3 bases stayed unmatched. The DNA for the CDR3 is TGTGCCAGCAAACGGGAGGGGTCCTACAATGAGCAGTTCTTC. This gives the protein CASKREGSYNEQFF.

The chain has TRBV30 and TRBJ2-1; D gene ambiguous. Germline CDR1 is GTSNPN and CDR2 is SVGIG (reference sequence). The CDR3 runs to 12 residues. Trimming removed 3 bases at V and 9 bases at J, with 12 bases between. The CDR3 sequence is CAWRMMGPEQFF. The CDR3 nucleotides read TGTGCCTGGAGGATGATGGGCCCTGAGCAGTTCTTC.

This clone was detected once. J is TRBJ2-3 and V is TRBV7-9, with D possibly being TRBD2 (5 bases). V was trimmed by 1 base and J by 8 bases, leaving 13 bases between them. Germline-derived CDR1 and CDR2 are SEHNR and FQNEAQ (reference sequence). The CDR3 loop spans 14 amino acids. As DNA, the CDR3 is TGTGCCAGCAGCTTAGATGTGAGGGAAGGTACGCAGTATTTT. Translating gives CASSLDVREGTQYF. The variable domain in full, with the rest retrieved from reference TRBV7-9 and TRBJ2-3, is DTGVSQNPRHKITKRGQNVTFRCDPISEHNRLYWYRQTLGQGPEFLTYFQNEAQLEKSRLLSDRFSAERPKGSFSTLEIQRTEQGDSAMYLCASSLDVREGTQYFGPGTRLTVL.

The chain employs TRBV2 and TRBJ1-1; possibly TRBD1 for D (6 bases). Per the germline V gene, CDR1 is SNHLY and CDR2 is FYNNEI. V was pared by 8 bases and J by 7 bases, with 8 bases between. The CDR3 loop spans 10 amino acids. CDR3 residues: CASFRGEAFF. CDR3 coding DNA: TGTGCCAGCTTCAGGGGTGAAGCTTTCTTT.

This clone has only one observation. The rearrangement joins TRBV27 to TRBJ2-3; D is ambiguous. The germline V and J ends were trimmed by 4 bases and 2 bases, with 16 bases remaining between them. This CDR3 has 16 amino acids. The germline V gene has CDR1 MNHEY and CDR2 SMNVEV (reference sequence). CDR3 amino acids: CASSSPAKQSTDTQYF. The CDR3 DNA sequence: TGTGCCAGCAGTTCCCCAGCGAAGCAGTCCACAGATACGCAGTATTTT.

The chain couples TRBV4-1 to TRBJ2-7, with 8 bases that match TRBD1. The junction had 5 bases not matched to a gene; V was cut back by 0 bases and J by 1 base. The CDR3 consists of 16 residues. CDR1 is MGHRA, CDR2 YSYEKL, per germline. In DNA form, the CDR3 reads TGCGCCAGCAGCCAAGATGCAGGGGGCTGGTCCTACGAGCAGTACTTC. This encodes CASSQDAGGWSYEQYF.

The genes are TRBV7-9 and TRBJ2-1, with a weak D call TRBD1 (7 bases). The germline gives CDR1 SEHNR, CDR2 FQNEAQ (reference sequence). The germline V and J ends were trimmed by 9 bases and 7 bases, with 13 bases remaining between them. This CDR3 spans 12 amino acids. The CDR3 DNA reads as TGTGCCAGTTTGTCAGGGGGGAATGAGCAGTTCTTC. Translating it yields CASLSGGNEQFF. Drawing the rest from reference TRBV7-9 and TRBJ2-1, the complete variable domain is DTGVSQNPRHKITKRGQNVTFRCDPISEHNRLYWYRQTLGQGPEFLTYFQNEAQLEKSRLLSDRFSAERPKGSFSTLEIQRTEQGDSAMYLCASLSGGNEQFFGPGTRLTVL.

This clone has only one observation. The same CDR3 is also encoded by other DNA sequences in this sample. The J gene is TRBJ2-3, the V gene TRBV6-5; TRBD2 aligns across 9 bases. The CDR3 loop spans 14 amino acids. Germline CDR1 and CDR2: MNHEY and SVGAGI. V was clipped by 9 bases and J by 2 bases; unmatched bases: 6. CDR3 in amino acids: CASLAGGPTDTQYF. The DNA of the CDR3 is TGTGCCAGTTTGGCGGGAGGGCCCACAGATACGCAGTATTTT.

This rearrangement joins TRBV5-1 to TRBJ2-1, with D unclear. Germline CDR1 is SGHRS and CDR2 is YFSETQ. The length of the CDR3 is 17 residues. Trimming removed 0 bases from V and 1 base from J, with 14 bases in between. Here the CDR3 DNA reads TGCGCCAGCAGCTTGGTTGCCCGAGTAGCATCCTACAATGAGCAGTTCTTC. This encodes CASSLVARVASYNEQFF.

This chain joins TRBV21-1 and TRBJ2-4; whether TRBD1, the table's D call, matches the DNA was not checked. TRBV21-1 is tagged as a pseudogene. The CDR3 is 14 residues long. CDR3 protein: CASSKDRGSNIQYF. CDR3 sequence (DNA): TGTGCCAGCAGCAAAGACAGGGGATCAAACATTCAGTACTTC.

The chain couples TRBV7-3 to TRBJ2-1, with 8 nucleotides matching TRBD2. The germline V gene encodes CDR1 SGHTA and CDR2 FQGTGA. J was trimmed by 4 bases and V by 3 bases; bases with no gene match: 2. This CDR3 contains 14 residues. The CDR3 loop reads CASSLSGSYNEQFF. The CDR3 bases are TGTGCCAGCAGCTTGAGCGGGAGTTACAATGAGCAGTTCTTC.

The chain links TRBV5-5 to TRBJ1-1, with 10 positions matching TRBD1. After removal of 0 bases from V and 5 bases from J, the junction contained 1 base not matched to a gene. From germline, CDR1 is SGHKS and CDR2 YYEKEE (reference sequence). This CDR3 has 14 residues. This CDR3 reads CASSLEGQGTEAFF. DNA for the CDR3: TGTGCCAGCAGCTTGGAGGGACAGGGGACTGAAGCTTTCTTT.

V usage is TRBV23-1 and J usage is TRBJ1-3, with TRBD1 identical over 8 bases. TRBV23-1 counts as an open reading frame of uncertain function. V shed 1 base, J shed 0 bases, and the junction held 14 bases outside the gene matches. CDR3 size: 20 residues. This chain's CDR3 is CASSQYMVFDRGLSGNTIYF. For the CDR3, the DNA is TGCGCCAGCAGTCAATATATGGTTTTTGACAGGGGCCTCTCTGGAAACACCATATATTTT.

The J gene is TRBJ2-5, the V gene TRBV7-6; possibly TRBD2 for D (5 bases). The CDR3 is made up of 14 amino acids. Trimming pared 3 bases from V and 5 bases from J, leaving 13 bases between. Per germline, CDR1 SGHVS and CDR2 FNYEAQ. The CDR3 sequence: CASSFGGLTETQYF. DNA for the CDR3: TGTGCCAGCAGCTTTGGCGGACTCACGGAGACCCAGTACTTC.